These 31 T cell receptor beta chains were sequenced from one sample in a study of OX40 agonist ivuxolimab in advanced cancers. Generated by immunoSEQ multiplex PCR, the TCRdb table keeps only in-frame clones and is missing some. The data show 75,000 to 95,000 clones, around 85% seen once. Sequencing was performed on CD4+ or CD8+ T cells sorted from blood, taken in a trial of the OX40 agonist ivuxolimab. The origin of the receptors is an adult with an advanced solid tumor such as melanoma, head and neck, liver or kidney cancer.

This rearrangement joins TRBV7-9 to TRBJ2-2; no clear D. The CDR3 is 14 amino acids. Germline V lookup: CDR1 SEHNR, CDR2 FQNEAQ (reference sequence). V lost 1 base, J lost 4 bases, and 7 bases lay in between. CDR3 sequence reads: CASSLDQTTGELFF. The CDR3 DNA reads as TGTGCCAGCAGCTTAGATCAAACCACCGGGGAGCTGTTTTTT.

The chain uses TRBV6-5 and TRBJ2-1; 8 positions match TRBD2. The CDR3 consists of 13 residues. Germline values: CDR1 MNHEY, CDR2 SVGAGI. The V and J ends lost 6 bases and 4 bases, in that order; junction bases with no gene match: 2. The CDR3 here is CASSRGGYNEQFF. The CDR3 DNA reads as TGTGCCAGCAGCCGGGGGGGTTACAATGAGCAGTTCTTC.

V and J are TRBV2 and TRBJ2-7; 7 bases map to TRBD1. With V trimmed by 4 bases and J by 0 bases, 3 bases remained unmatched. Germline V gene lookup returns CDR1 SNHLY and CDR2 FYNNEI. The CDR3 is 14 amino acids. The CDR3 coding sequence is TGTGCCAGCAGTGCCGGGACAGCCTCCTACGAGCAGTACTTC. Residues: CASSAGTASYEQYF.

In nucleotides, the CDR3 is TGTGCCAGCAGTCGGGACAGACTTGGGGAAAAACTGTTTTTT. Protein: CASSRDRLGEKLFF. The rearrangement joins TRBV27 to TRBJ1-4; TRBD1 aligns across 7 bases. Germline CDR1 and CDR2: MNHEY and SMNVEV (reference sequence). The trim removed 5 bases at V and 8 bases at J, leaving 8 bases unmatched. The CDR3 extends over 14 amino acids.

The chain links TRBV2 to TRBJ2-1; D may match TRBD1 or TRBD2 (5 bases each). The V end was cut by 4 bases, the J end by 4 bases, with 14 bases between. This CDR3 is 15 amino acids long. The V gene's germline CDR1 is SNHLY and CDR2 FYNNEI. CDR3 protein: CASSAEQGDYNEQFF. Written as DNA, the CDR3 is TGTGCCAGCAGTGCTGAGCAGGGAGATTACAATGAGCAGTTCTTC.

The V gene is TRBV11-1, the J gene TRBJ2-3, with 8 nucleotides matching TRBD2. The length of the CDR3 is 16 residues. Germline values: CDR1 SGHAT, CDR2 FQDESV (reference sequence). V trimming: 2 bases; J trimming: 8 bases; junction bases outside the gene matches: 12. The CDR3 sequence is CASSLSILAGIGTQYF. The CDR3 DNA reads TGTGCCAGCAGCTTATCGATTTTAGCGGGGATTGGTACGCAGTATTTT.

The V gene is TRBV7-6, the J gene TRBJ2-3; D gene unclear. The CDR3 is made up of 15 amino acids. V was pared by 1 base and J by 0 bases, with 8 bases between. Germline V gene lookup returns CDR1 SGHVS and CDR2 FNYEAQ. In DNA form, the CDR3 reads TGTGCCAGCAGCTTAGGGGGTGCGAGCACAGATACGCAGTATTTT. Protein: CASSLGGASTDTQYF.

CDR3 protein: CASSLVSGRGNEQYF. CDR3 bases: TGTGCCAGCAGCTTAGTTTCGGGGAGGGGCAACGAGCAGTACTTC. The rearrangement links TRBV7-2 to TRBJ2-7, with 7 nucleotides matching TRBD2. The CDR3 has 15 amino acids. After removal of 1 base from V and 5 bases from J, the junction contained 8 bases not matched to a gene. CDR1 and CDR2 (germline): SGHTA, FQGNSA.

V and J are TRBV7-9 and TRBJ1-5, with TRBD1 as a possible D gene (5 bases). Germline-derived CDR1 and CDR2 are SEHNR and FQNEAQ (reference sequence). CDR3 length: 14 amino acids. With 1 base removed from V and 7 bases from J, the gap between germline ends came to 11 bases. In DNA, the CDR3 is TGTGCCAGCAGCTTAGGGGTAGAGGGGCAGCCCCAGCATTTT. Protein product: CASSLGVEGQPQHF.

The CDR3 region is CASSETGQPNQPQHF. The CDR3 DNA sequence: TGTGCCAGCAGCGAAACGGGACAGCCAAATCAGCCCCAGCATTTT. The chain is built from TRBV6-1 and TRBJ1-5; 7 bases line up with TRBD1. CDR3 size: 15 residues. The V gene's germline CDR1 is MNHNS and CDR2 SASEGT. After removal of 6 bases from V and 4 bases from J, the junction contained 9 bases not matched to a gene.

CDR3: CASRGGDSVVQYV. In nucleotides, the CDR3 is TGTGCCAGCAGAGGGGGGGATAGTGTCGTGCAGTACGTC. The chain couples TRBV6-5 to TRBJ2-7; tentative D call: TRBD2 (7 bases). V was clipped by 6 bases and J by 9 bases, with 18 bases between them. This CDR3 is built from 13 residues. CDR1 MNHEY and CDR2 SVGAGI come from the germline V gene.

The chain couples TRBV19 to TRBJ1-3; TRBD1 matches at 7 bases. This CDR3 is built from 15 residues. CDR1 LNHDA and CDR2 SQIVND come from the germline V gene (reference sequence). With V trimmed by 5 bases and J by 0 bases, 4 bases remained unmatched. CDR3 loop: CASSGDRVSGNTIYF. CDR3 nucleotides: TGTGCCAGTAGTGGTGACAGGGTCTCTGGAAACACCATATATTTT.

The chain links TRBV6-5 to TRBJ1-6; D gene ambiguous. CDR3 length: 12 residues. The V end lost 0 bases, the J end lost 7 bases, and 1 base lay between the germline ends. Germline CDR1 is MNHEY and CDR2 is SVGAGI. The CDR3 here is CASSYSNSPLHF. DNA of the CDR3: TGTGCCAGCAGTTACTCGAATTCACCCCTCCACTTT.

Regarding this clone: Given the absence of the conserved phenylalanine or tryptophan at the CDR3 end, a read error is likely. The CDR3 region is CASARQGLYEQYL. The DNA of the CDR3 is TGTGCCAGTGCGAGACAGGGCCTCTACGAGCAGTACCTC. The chain couples TRBV19 to TRBJ2-7; 7 nucleotides line up with TRBD1. This CDR3 is built from 13 residues. Germline CDR1 and CDR2: LNHDA and SQIVND (reference sequence). V lost 8 bases to trimming and J lost 3 bases; unmatched junction nucleotides: 7.

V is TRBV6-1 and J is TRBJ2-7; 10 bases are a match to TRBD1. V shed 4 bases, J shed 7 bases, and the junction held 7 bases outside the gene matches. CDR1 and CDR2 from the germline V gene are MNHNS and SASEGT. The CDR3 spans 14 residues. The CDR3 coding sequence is TGTGCCAGCAGTGGATGGGGACAGGGGCAAGAGCAGTACTTC. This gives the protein CASSGWGQGQEQYF.

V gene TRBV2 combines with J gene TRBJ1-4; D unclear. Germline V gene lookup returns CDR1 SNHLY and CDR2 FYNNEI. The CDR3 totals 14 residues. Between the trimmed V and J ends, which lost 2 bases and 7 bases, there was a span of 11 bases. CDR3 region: CASSERTAVEKLFF. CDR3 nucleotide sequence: TGTGCCAGCAGTGAACGGACGGCGGTTGAAAAACTGTTTTTT.

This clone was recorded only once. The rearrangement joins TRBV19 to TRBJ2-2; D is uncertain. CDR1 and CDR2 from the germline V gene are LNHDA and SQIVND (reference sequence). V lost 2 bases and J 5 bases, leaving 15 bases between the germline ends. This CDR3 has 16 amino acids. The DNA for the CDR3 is TGTGCCAGTAGTATAAGATCGGCTCTCAAAACCGGGGAGCTGTTTTTT. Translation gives CASSIRSALKTGELFF.

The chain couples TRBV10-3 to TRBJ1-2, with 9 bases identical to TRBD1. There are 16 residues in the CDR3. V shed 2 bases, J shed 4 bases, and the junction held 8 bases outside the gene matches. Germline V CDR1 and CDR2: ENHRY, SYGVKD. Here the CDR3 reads CAISEPRTGVGYGYTF. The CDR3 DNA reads TGTGCCATCAGTGAGCCACGGACAGGGGTCGGCTATGGCTACACCTTC.

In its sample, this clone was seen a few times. Here the CDR3 DNA reads TGCGCCAGCAGCTTAGACCCCGCCCGAGGTTCACCCCTCCACTTT. Protein sequence: CASSLDPARGSPLHF. J is TRBJ1-6 and V is TRBV5-1; D is undetermined. Looked up from germline, CDR1 is SGHRS and CDR2 is YFSETQ. V was clipped by 2 bases and J by 9 bases, with 15 bases between them. This CDR3 is 15 amino acids long.

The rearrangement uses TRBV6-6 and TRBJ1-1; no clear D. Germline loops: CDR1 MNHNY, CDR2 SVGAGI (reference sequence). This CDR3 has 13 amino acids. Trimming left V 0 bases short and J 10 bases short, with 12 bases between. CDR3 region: CASSYSNMVVAFF. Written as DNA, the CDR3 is TGTGCCAGCAGTTACTCGAATATGGTTGTAGCTTTCTTT.

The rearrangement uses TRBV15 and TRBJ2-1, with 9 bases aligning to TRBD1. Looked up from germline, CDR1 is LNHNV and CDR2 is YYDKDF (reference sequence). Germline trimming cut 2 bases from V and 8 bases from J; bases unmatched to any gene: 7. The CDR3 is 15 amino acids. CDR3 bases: TGTGCCACCAGCAGAAATACAGGGGGCAGATATGAGCAGTTCTTC. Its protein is CATSRNTGGRYEQFF. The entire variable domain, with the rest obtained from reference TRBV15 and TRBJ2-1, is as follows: DAMVIQNPRYQVTQFGKPVTLSCSQTLNHNVMYWYQQKSSQAPKLLFHYYDKDFNNEADTPDNFQSRRPNTSFCFLDIRSPGLGDTAMYLCATSRNTGGRYEQFFGPGTRLTVL.

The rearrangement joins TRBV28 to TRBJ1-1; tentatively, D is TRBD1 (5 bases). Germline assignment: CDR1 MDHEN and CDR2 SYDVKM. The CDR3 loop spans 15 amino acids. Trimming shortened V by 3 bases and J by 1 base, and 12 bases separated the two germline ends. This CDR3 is CASSFVGRENTEAFF. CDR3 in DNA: TGTGCCAGCAGTTTCGTAGGCAGGGAGAACACTGAAGCTTTCTTT.

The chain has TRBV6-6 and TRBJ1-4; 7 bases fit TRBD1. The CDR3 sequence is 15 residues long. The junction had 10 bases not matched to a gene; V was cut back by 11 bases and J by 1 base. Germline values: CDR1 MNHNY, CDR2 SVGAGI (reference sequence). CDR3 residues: CAAAGGKETNEKLFF. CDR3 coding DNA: TGTGCCGCCGCAGGGGGGAAGGAAACTAATGAAAAACTGTTTTTT.

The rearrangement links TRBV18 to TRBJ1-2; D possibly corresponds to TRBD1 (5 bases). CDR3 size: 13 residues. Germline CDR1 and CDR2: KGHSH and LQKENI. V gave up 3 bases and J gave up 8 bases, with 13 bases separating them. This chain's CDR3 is CASSPSGQGGYTF. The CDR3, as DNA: TGTGCCAGCTCACCGTCCGGACAAGGGGGCTACACCTTC.

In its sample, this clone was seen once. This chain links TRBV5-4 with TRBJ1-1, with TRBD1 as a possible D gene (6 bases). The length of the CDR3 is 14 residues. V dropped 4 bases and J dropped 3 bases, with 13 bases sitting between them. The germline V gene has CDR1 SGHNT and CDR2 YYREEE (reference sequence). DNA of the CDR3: TGTGCCAGCAGCATAGGGACACTATACACTGAAGCTTTCTTT. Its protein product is CASSIGTLYTEAFF.

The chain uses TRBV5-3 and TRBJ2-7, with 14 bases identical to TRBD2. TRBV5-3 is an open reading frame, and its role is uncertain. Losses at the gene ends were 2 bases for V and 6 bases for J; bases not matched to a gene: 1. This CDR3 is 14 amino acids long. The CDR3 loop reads CARSFGLAGGEQYF. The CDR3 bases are TGTGCCAGAAGCTTTGGACTAGCGGGAGGCGAGCAGTACTTC.

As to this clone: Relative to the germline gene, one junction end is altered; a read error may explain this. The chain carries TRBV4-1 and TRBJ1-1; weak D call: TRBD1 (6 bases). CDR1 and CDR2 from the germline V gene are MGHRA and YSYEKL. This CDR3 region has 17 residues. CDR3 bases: TGCGCCAGCAGTCAAGTTGGAAGGGGGAGAATGAACACTGAAGCTTTCTTT. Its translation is CASSQVGRGRMNTEAFF.

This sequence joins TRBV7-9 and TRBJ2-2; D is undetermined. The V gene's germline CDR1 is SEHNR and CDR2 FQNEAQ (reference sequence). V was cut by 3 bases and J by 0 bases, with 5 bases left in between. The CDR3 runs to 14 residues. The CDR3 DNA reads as TGTGCCAGCAGCTTCTCCGCGAACACCGGGGAGCTGTTTTTT. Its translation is CASSFSANTGELFF. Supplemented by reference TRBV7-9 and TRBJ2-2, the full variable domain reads DTGVSQNPRHKITKRGQNVTFRCDPISEHNRLYWYRQTLGQGPEFLTYFQNEAQLEKSRLLSDRFSAERPKGSFSTLEIQRTEQGDSAMYLCASSFSANTGELFFGEGSRLTVL.

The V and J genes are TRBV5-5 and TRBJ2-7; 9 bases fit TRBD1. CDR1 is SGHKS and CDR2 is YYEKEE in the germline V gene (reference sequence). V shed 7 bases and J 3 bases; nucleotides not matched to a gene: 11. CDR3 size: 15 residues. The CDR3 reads CASYRGRSLDYEQYF. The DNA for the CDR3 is TGTGCCAGCTACAGGGGGCGCAGTTTGGACTACGAGCAGTACTTC.

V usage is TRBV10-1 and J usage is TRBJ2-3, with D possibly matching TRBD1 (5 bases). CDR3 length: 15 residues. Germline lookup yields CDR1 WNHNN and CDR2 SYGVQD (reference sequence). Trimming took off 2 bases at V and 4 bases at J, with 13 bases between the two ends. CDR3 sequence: CASSERSRVADTQYF. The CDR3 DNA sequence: TGCGCCAGCAGTGAGAGGAGCAGGGTGGCAGATACGCAGTATTTT.

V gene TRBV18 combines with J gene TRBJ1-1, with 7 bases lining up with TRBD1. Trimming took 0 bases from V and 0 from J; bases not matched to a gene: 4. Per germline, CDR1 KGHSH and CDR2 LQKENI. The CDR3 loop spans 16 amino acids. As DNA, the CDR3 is TGTGCCAGCTCACCACCGTACGGGACAGTGAACACTGAAGCTTTCTTT. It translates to CASSPPYGTVNTEAFF.